These 12 T cell receptor beta chains were all obtained from the same sample, sequenced in a study of CD8+ T cells in alopecia areata. Reverse transcription of extracted RNA yielded cDNA, which provided the sequencing template. Sequenced by immunoSEQ multiplex PCR; TCRdb stores in-frame clones only, minus some. This repertoire shows roughly 150,000 clones, about two thirds found once; its top ten account for 35% to 40%. Sequencing was done on a sample of CD8+ T cells sorted from blood. These receptors were taken from a human donor in good health.

The chain links TRBV7-2 to TRBJ2-1, with D possibly TRBD2 on 5 matching bases. This CDR3 has 14 amino acids. The V gene's germline CDR1 is SGHTA and CDR2 FQGNSA. Trimming left V 0 bases short and J 4 bases short, with 7 bases between. The CDR3 spells CASSLASAYNEQFF. CDR3 nucleotides: TGTGCCAGCAGCTTAGCTAGCGCTTACAATGAGCAGTTCTTC.

Here the CDR3 DNA reads TGCGCCAGCAGCCCCCGAGCGGGGGGGACAGATACGCAGTATTTT. Amino acid sequence: CASSPRAGGTDTQYF. The J gene is TRBJ2-3, the V gene TRBV4-1; 10 bases agree with TRBD2. This CDR3 has 15 amino acids. Looked up from germline, CDR1 is MGHRA and CDR2 is YSYEKL. The V gene end was trimmed by 4 bases and the J gene end by 3 bases; junction bases not matched to a gene: 4.

The chain combines TRBV29-1 with TRBJ2-7; D remains unclear. CDR3 length: 14 amino acids. CDR1 and CDR2 (germline): SQVTM, ANQGSEA. The V end lost 4 bases, the J end lost 2 bases, and 15 bases lay between the germline ends. The CDR3 protein is CSVVHSYGPYEQYF. CDR3 coding DNA: TGCAGCGTTGTCCATAGCTATGGTCCCTACGAGCAGTACTTC.

The chain recombines TRBV2 with TRBJ2-5; TRBD2 might be the D (5 bases). The CDR3 runs 15 residues. Per the germline V gene, CDR1 is SNHLY and CDR2 is FYNNEI. The V and J ends lost 2 bases and 1 base respectively, with 11 bases between them. The CDR3 here is CASSERPGSQETQYF. The CDR3 DNA reads as TGTGCCAGCAGTGAAAGGCCGGGGAGCCAAGAGACCCAGTACTTC.

CDR3 residues: CASKKGQASYEQYF. DNA of the CDR3: TGTGCCAGTAAAAAGGGACAGGCCTCCTACGAGCAGTACTTC. The chain employs TRBV25-1 and TRBJ2-7; the match to TRBD1 covers 8 bases. Germline assignment: CDR1 MGHDK and CDR2 SYGVNS. Germline trimming cut 9 bases from V and 0 bases from J; bases unmatched to any gene: 7. The CDR3 has 14 residues.

This chain connects TRBV11-3 to TRBJ2-4; D may be TRBD1 (5 bases). This CDR3 contains 16 residues. CDR1 SGHNT and CDR2 YENEEA come from the germline V gene. V lost 5 bases and J lost 0, with 14 bases in between. The DNA for the CDR3 is TGTGCCAGCAGCCTCCCGCTTACAGGAGCCAAAAACATTCAGTACTTC. It yields the protein CASSLPLTGAKNIQYF.

The chain combines TRBV27 with TRBJ1-1, with D possibly matching TRBD1 (5 bases). CDR3 size: 14 residues. V was pared by 5 bases and J by 0 bases, with 10 bases between. Germline CDR1 and CDR2: MNHEY and SMNVEV (reference sequence). CDR3 DNA: TGTGCCAGCAGTCGACGGGGGGTGAACACTGAAGCTTTCTTT. Translation: CASSRRGVNTEAFF.

The chain is built from TRBV13 and TRBJ2-1; D remains unclear. The CDR3 is 15 amino acids. Germline loops: CDR1 PRHDT, CDR2 FYEKMQ (reference sequence). Trimming removed 1 base from V and 0 bases from J, with 7 bases in between. CDR3 amino acids: CASSLVQSSYNEQFF. In nucleotides, the CDR3 is TGTGCCAGCAGCTTAGTCCAGAGCTCCTACAATGAGCAGTTCTTC.

The chain has TRBV2 and TRBJ1-2; the D gene is possibly TRBD1 (5 bases). There are 13 residues in the CDR3. Trimming pared 6 bases from V and 8 bases from J, leaving 16 bases between. Germline CDR1 SNHLY, CDR2 FYNNEI. Here the CDR3 reads CASRPPGVVGYTF. CDR3 in DNA: TGTGCCAGCAGACCTCCGGGGGTCGTGGGCTACACCTTC.

This rearrangement joins TRBV7-9 to TRBJ2-7; D unclear. This CDR3 spans 11 amino acids. Trimming left V 8 bases short and J 0 bases short, with 5 bases between. Germline CDR1 is SEHNR and CDR2 is FQNEAQ (reference sequence). The CDR3 sequence: CASGLSYEQYF. CDR3 nucleotide sequence: TGTGCCAGCGGCCTCTCCTACGAGCAGTACTTC.

This chain's CDR3 is CASTLVGGNSYEQYF. The CDR3 bases are TGTGCCAGCACTCTGGTGGGCGGGAACTCCTACGAGCAGTACTTC. The rearrangement uses TRBV27 and TRBJ2-7, with a possible D match to TRBD2 (6 bases). The CDR3 runs to 15 residues. V shed 7 bases and J shed 0 bases, with 16 bases lying between them. The germline CDR1 and CDR2 sequences are MNHEY and SMNVEV (reference sequence).

The chain uses TRBV7-6 and TRBJ1-1; tentative D call: TRBD1 (5 bases). V lost 5 bases and J 0 bases, leaving 7 bases between the germline ends. CDR1 and CDR2 from the germline V gene are SGHVS and FNYEAQ. The CDR3 has 13 amino acids. CDR3 bases: TGTGCCAGCAGCGGACAAGTGAACACTGAAGCTTTCTTT. Its protein product is CASSGQVNTEAFF.